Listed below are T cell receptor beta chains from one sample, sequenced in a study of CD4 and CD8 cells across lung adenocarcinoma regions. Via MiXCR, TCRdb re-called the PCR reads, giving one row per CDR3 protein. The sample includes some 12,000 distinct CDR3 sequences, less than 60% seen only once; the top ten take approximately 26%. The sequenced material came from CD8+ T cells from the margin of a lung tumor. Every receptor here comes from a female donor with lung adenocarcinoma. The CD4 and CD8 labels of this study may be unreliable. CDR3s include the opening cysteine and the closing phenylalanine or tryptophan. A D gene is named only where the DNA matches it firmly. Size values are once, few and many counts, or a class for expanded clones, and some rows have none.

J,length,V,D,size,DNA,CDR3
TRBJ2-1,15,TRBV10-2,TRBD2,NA,TGCGCCAGCAGTGAGTCTGGATTAGCGGGACTTGAGCAGTTCTTC,CASSESGLAGLEQFF
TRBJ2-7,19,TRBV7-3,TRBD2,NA,TGTGCCAGCAGCTCCCCTGGGTATGGAGGGACTAGCGGCAACAATGAGCAGTACTTC,CASSSPGYGGTSGNNEQYF
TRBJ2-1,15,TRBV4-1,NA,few,TGCGCCAGCAGCCAAGCGCTAGTCTTTTCCACTGAGCAGTTCTTC,CASSQALVFSTEQFF
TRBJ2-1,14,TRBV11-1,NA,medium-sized,TGTGCCAGCAGCTTAGCGGCAGAATACAATGAGCAGTTCTTC,CASSLAAEYNEQFF
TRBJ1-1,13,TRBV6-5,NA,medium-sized,TGTGCCAGCAGTTACTCCACAAGCACTGAAGCTTTCTTT,CASSYSTSTEAFF
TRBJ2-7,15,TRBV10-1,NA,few,TGCGCCAGCAACGCGGAAAGAGCGGGCGTCTACGAGCAGTACTTC,CASNAERAGVYEQYF
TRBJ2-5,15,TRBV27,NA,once,TGTGCCAGCAGTTCCCTTGGGACAAACCAAGAGACCCAGTACTTC,CASSSLGTNQETQYF
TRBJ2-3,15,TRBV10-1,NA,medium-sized,TGCGCCAGCAGTGCAAGTGCCGCGAGCACAGATACGCAGTATTTT,CASSASAASTDTQYF
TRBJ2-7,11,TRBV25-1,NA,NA,TGTGCCAGCAGGGACTACTACGAGCAGTACTTC,CASRDYYEQYF
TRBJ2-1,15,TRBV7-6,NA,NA,TGTGCCAGCAGCTTGCGGGGAAAGAGGGTAAATGAGCAGTTCTTC,CASSLRGKRVNEQFF
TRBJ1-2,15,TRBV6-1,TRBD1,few,TGTGCCAGCAGCGTAGAGGACAGGGGGCGCGCCGGCTACACCTTC,CASSVEDRGRAGYTF
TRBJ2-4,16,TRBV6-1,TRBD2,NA,TGTGCCAGCAGTCCTAGCGGGCAGCGAGCCACAGATACTCAGTACTTC,CASSPSGQRATDTQYF
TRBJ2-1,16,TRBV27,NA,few,TGTGCCAGCCGATCCACAGGGACCAGCTCCTACAATGAGCAGTTCTTC,CASRSTGTSSYNEQFF
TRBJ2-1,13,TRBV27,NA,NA,TGTGCCAGCAGTTTATCTTGGCGAAGTATGCAGTTCTTC,CASSLSWRSMQFF
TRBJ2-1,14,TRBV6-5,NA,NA,TGTGCCAGCAGAAACACGAGGAGCGTATGGATACAGTTCTTC,CASRNTRSVWIQFF
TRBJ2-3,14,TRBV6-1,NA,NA,TGTGCCAGCAGTGATTTGGAGACTTACAATGAGCAGTATTTT,CASSDLETYNEQYF
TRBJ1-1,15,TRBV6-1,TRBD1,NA,TGTGCCAGCAGCTCCACCGGGACAGGGGACAATGAAGCTATCTTT,CASSSTGTGDNEAIF
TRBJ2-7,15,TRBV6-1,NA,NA,TGTGCCAGCGGATTCTCCGGGACGAGCGGCAATACGCAGTACTTC,CASGFSGTSGNTQYF
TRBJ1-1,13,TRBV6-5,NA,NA,TGTGCCAGCTCAAGGGACTGGTCCACTGAAGCTTTCTTT,CASSRDWSTEAFF
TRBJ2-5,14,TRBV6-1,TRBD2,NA,TGTGCCAGCAGTGAAGGCGGGGAGCGGGAGACTCAGTACTTC,CASSEGGERETQYF
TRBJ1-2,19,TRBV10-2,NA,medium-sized,TGCGCCAGCAGTGAGTCGGCCTGGGGACTCCGGGACAACAACTATGGCTACACCTTC,CASSESAWGLRDNNYGYTF
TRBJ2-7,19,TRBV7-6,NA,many,TGTGCCAGCAGCTCCCCCGGGGGCATAGTTGGACCCCATACCTACGAGCAGTACTTC,CASSSPGGIVGPHTYEQYF
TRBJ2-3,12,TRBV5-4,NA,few,TGTGCCAGCAGCCGAAGCACAGATACGCAGTATTTT,CASSRSTDTQYF
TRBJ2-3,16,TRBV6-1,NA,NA,TGTGCCAGCAGCCCCATAGAGGGGCCCGCCCTCGATACGCAGTATTTT,CASSPIEGPALDTQYF
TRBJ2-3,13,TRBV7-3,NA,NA,TGTGCCAGCAGGCCGCAACCCACAGATACGCAGTATTTC,CASRPQPTDTQYF
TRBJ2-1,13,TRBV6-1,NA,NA,TGTGCCAGCAGTCTGGGGAGGTACAATGAGCAGTTCTTC,CASSLGRYNEQFF
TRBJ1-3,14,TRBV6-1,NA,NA,TGTGCCAGCAGGCCCTCTGTCACTGGAAACACCATATATTTT,CASRPSVTGNTIYF
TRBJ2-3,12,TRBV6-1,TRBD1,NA,TGTGCCAGGGGACAGGGGGCAGATACGCAGTACTTT,CARGQGADTQYF
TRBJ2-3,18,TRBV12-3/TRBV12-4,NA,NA,TGTGCCAGCAGTTTAGGTCAGAGTCTGACCCCTAGCCAAGATACGCAGTATTTC,CASSLGQSLTPSQDTQYF
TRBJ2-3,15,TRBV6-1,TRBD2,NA,TGTGCCAGCAGTGAACTAGCGGGGGGCACAGATATGCAGTACTTT,CASSELAGGTDMQYF
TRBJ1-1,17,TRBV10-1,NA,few,TGCGCCAGCAGTGAGTCTCCGACAGGAGGGATGAACACTGAAGCTTTCTTT,CASSESPTGGMNTEAFF
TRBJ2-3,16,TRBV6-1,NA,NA,TGTCCCAGCAGCCCTACGGGGCACCCAGCCACAAATACTCAGTATTTT,CPSSPTGHPATNTQYF
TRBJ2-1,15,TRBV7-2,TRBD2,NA,TGTGCCAGCAGCGCTCGACTAGCGGGACCCTACGAGCAGTTCTTC,CASSARLAGPYEQFF
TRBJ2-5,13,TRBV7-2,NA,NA,TGTGCCAGCAGCCTGGGGGACGAAGATACCCAGTACTTC,CASSLGDEDTQYF
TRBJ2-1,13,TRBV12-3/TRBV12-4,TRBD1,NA,TGTGCCAGCAGGGTGGGACAGGGTAATGAGCAGTTCTTC,CASRVGQGNEQFF
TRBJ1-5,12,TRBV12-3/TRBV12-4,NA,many,TGTGCCAGCAGGGTGGGGGATCAGCCCCAGCATTTT,CASRVGDQPQHF
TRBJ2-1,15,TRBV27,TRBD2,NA,TGTGCCAGCAGTTCTCTGCCGGGACTAAGATCTGAGCAGTTCTTC,CASSSLPGLRSEQFF
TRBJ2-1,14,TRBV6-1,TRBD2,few,TGTGCCAGCACGCCTAGCGGCACTTACAATGAGCAGTTCTTC,CASTPSGTYNEQFF
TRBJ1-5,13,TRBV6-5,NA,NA,NA,CASILDFNQPLHF
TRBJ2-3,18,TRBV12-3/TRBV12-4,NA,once,TGTGCCAGCAGTTTAGGGCAGAGTCGGGCCCCTGACACAGAGACGCAGTATTTT,CASSLGQSRAPDTETQYF
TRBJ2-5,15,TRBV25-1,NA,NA,TGTGCCAGCAGTGGAGGGGCTTACCGGCGGGAGACCCAGTACTTC,CASSGGAYRRETQYF